Detailed here is one T cell receptor (beta chain). Its recognized antigen is unknown. Nothing much larger sits one base from this clone, and base qualities are not available. The library relied on the immunoSEQ multiplex PCR assay. To provide template for TCR sequencing, every sample had RNA extracted and reverse transcribed into cDNA. SuperScript III was used for first-strand cDNA synthesis, primed with a 2:1 mix of oligo-dT and random hexamers. A synthetic immune receptor repertoire was used to assess amplification bias, and residual bias was removed computationally. Concerning the study's data processing: Raw reads were preprocessed to remove errors, and CDR3 was defined according to IMGT conventions as the region from the conserved cysteine to phenylalanine. To get clonality, Shannon entropy was normalized by log2 of the number of productive unique TCRs and the result was subtracted from 1. CD4 or CD8 identity of scalp clones was inferred by cross-referencing scalp TCRbeta sequences with sorted blood CD4 and CD8 repertoires. TCRdb's version of the immuneACCESS table is confined to in-frame rearrangements and falls short of the full clone set. An unresolved V gene accounts for under half of the shortfall where checked; the remainder is of unknown origin. For V, J and clone size, that table is used; D and trimming come from the DNA. A total of under 300,000 clones appear in this sample, 67% of them only once. Around 1.2% of the sample lies in the top ten.

These data come from a study of CD8+ T cells in alopecia areata (dated by TCRdb to between 2017 and 2018). For the study in its entirety: Treated patients were enrolled in an open-label pilot trial of oral tofacitinib, 5 to 10 mg twice daily, for moderate-to-severe alopecia areata. Clonality in the scalp was compared among normal scalp (n=4), patchy alopecia areata scalp (n=8), and alopecia totalis/universalis scalp (n=8). Biopsies were taken from tofacitinib-treated patients at baseline and again at 4 and 24 weeks into treatment, and several of those patients also had a later scalp biopsy. immunoSEQ multiplex PCR using 35 Vbeta forward primers and 13 Jbeta reverse primers was used to amplify TCRbeta CDR3 regions. Tofacitinib was given for 6 to 18 months, followed by 6 months of follow-up off drug to assess delayed response and recurrence. Scalp tissue and sorted CD4+ and CD8+ peripheral blood T cells from patchy and totalis/universalis alopecia areata patients and from healthy controls were covered by human TCRbeta sequencing. The RNA source kit depended on sample type: the PAXgene miRNA kit for fixed scalp, the miRNeasy kit for PBMCs, and the RNeasy kit for mouse skin. In both human patients and the C3H/HeJ mouse model, the study applied high-throughput TCRbeta sequencing to look at T cell clonal expansion in alopecia areata.

This specimen's time point label, per the study, means: baseline before oral tofacitinib. Peripheral blood and lesional scalp punch biopsies were obtained from patients with alopecia areata. PBMCs were isolated by density centrifugation and stained for CD3, CD4 and CD8, after which CD4+ and CD8+ T cells were sorted on a FACSAria. The research as a whole found: Compared with normal scalp, lesional scalp, particularly in alopecia totalis/universalis, had higher clonality and more expanded CD8+ clones, which suggests antigenic drive. Unlike mouse skin, where gammadelta T cells dominate, normal human skin contains resident alphabeta T cells that get sequenced too, which complicates analysis of the scalp TCR repertoire. Compared with mice, TCR sequences shared between patients were less clear, possibly partly because of HLA diversity across the patient population.

For CDR1 and CDR2, the germline V gene lists SQVTM and ANQGSEA. V sheds 8 bases and J sheds 2 bases, leaving 14 bases between their ends. The CDR3 holds 13 amino acids from the cysteine to the phenylalanine. Only the CDR3 region is kept as DNA, spanning 39 bases read in frame from base 1. The receptor was isolated from a human donor with alopecia areata. The sample in question was CD4+ T cells sorted from blood, obtained at week 0. Recombination connected TRBV29-1 to TRBJ2-3, with TRBD1 perhaps the D gene, on 5 matching bases. The DNA sequence follows: TGCAGCACGATTCGACAGACCACAGATACGCAGTATTTT. Translated, it reads CSTIRQTTDTQYF.